These T cell receptor beta chains were read from a single sample in a study of blood T cell repertoires in COVID-19. Clones were read by immunoSEQ multiplex PCR, and TCRdb kept only the in-frame ones, dropping some. The sample shows more than 95,000 clones, roughly 80% of them seen only once. The specimen sequenced was peripheral blood. These receptors all stem from a man older than 75 with acute or convalescent COVID-19. CDR3s include the opening cysteine and the closing phenylalanine or tryptophan. The D gene is left open where the match is weak. A clone size is listed for some rows: how often the clone was seen (once, few, many), or a class if it is expanded.

j_call: TRBJ1-1; d_call: NA; clone_size: NA; v_call: TRBV9; cdr3_aa: CASSNREGTEAFF; cdr3_nt: TGTGCCAGCAGCAACAGGGAGGGCACTGAAGCTTTCTTT
j_call: TRBJ2-7; d_call: NA; clone_size: NA; v_call: TRBV15; cdr3_aa: CATSRGDLSYEQYF; cdr3_nt: TGTGCCACCAGCCGAGGGGACTTATCATACGAGCAGTACTTC
j_call: TRBJ1-1; d_call: NA; clone_size: NA; v_call: TRBV19; cdr3_aa: CASSIPGSRTEAFF; cdr3_nt: TGTGCCAGTAGTATTCCGGGGTCGAGGACTGAAGCTTTCTTT
j_call: TRBJ2-1; d_call: TRBD2; clone_size: once; v_call: TRBV11-2; cdr3_aa: CASSSLRGGAGNEQFF; cdr3_nt: TGTGCCAGCAGCTCACTCCGCGGGGGGGCCGGCAATGAGCAGTTCTTC
j_call: TRBJ2-1; d_call: TRBD2; clone_size: NA; v_call: TRBV4-3; cdr3_aa: CASSQGVAGVINNEQFF; cdr3_nt: TGCGCCAGCAGCCAAGGAGTAGCGGGAGTCATCAACAATGAGCAGTTCTTC
j_call: TRBJ1-2; d_call: TRBD1; clone_size: once; v_call: TRBV6-5; cdr3_aa: CASSSPGGGYTF; cdr3_nt: TGTGCCAGCAGTTCCCCAGGGGGTGGCTACACCTTC
j_call: TRBJ2-4; d_call: TRBD2; clone_size: NA; v_call: TRBV10-2; cdr3_aa: CASSESGEGGVRF; cdr3_nt: TGCGCCAGCAGTGAGTCTGGGGAGGGTGGCGTTCGGTTC
j_call: TRBJ2-1; d_call: NA; clone_size: NA; v_call: TRBV6-2/TRBV6-3; cdr3_aa: CASSRDFHEQFF; cdr3_nt: TGTGCCAGCAGTCGGGACTTTCACGAGCAGTTCTTC
j_call: TRBJ1-4; d_call: NA; clone_size: NA; v_call: TRBV7-2; cdr3_aa: CASSPGRGQEKLFF; cdr3_nt: TGTGCCAGCAGCCCCGGGAGGGGCCAAGAAAAACTGTTTTTT
j_call: TRBJ2-3; d_call: NA; clone_size: NA; v_call: TRBV2; cdr3_aa: CASSEPATTDTQYF; cdr3_nt: TGTGCCAGCAGTGAACCTGCGACAACGGATACGCAGTATTTT
j_call: TRBJ2-7; d_call: TRBD1; clone_size: few; v_call: TRBV5-1; cdr3_aa: CASSSRTGSGEQYF; cdr3_nt: TGCGCCAGCAGCTCCCGGACAGGGTCGGGGGAGCAGTACTTC
j_call: TRBJ1-1; d_call: NA; clone_size: NA; v_call: TRBV5-6; cdr3_aa: CASREYRVGTEAFF; cdr3_nt: TGTGCCAGCAGGGAATACAGGGTGGGTACTGAAGCTTTCTTT
j_call: TRBJ2-5; d_call: NA; clone_size: NA; v_call: TRBV14; cdr3_aa: CASSQERGETQYF; cdr3_nt: TGTGCCAGCAGCCAAGAAAGGGGGGAGACCCAGTACTTC
j_call: TRBJ1-1; d_call: NA; clone_size: once; v_call: TRBV6-5; cdr3_aa: CASVSRDTEAFF; cdr3_nt: TGTGCCAGCGTGTCCCGCGACACTGAAGCTTTCTTT
j_call: TRBJ1-1; d_call: NA; clone_size: NA; v_call: TRBV9; cdr3_aa: CASRRGGSGNTEAFF; cdr3_nt: TGTGCCAGCAGGAGGGGGGGTTCAGGGAACACTGAAGCTTTCTTT
j_call: TRBJ2-3; d_call: NA; clone_size: NA; v_call: TRBV20-1; cdr3_aa: CSATRGDTQYF; cdr3_nt: TGCAGTGCTACCAGGGGAGATACGCAGTATTTT
j_call: TRBJ2-7; d_call: NA; clone_size: NA; v_call: TRBV30; cdr3_aa: CAWSVSGDEQYF; cdr3_nt: TGTGCCTGGAGTGTATCCGGGGACGAGCAGTACTTC
j_call: TRBJ2-1; d_call: TRBD1; clone_size: NA; v_call: TRBV7-2; cdr3_aa: CASSLGFGQGYNEQFF; cdr3_nt: TGTGCCAGCAGCTTAGGTTTTGGACAGGGTTACAATGAGCAGTTCTTC
j_call: TRBJ1-5; d_call: NA; clone_size: NA; v_call: TRBV7-2; cdr3_aa: CASSLYRHSNQPQHF; cdr3_nt: TGTGCCAGCAGCTTATACAGGCATAGCAATCAGCCCCAGCATTTT
j_call: TRBJ2-3; d_call: TRBD1; clone_size: few; v_call: TRBV5-1; cdr3_aa: CASSSGTATDTQYF; cdr3_nt: TGCGCCAGCAGCTCCGGGACAGCCACAGATACGCAGTATTTT
j_call: TRBJ2-5; d_call: NA; clone_size: NA; v_call: TRBV29-1; cdr3_aa: CSVDAVTAPPETQYF; cdr3_nt: TGCAGCGTTGACGCGGTAACGGCCCCCCCAGAGACCCAGTACTTC
j_call: TRBJ2-2; d_call: NA; clone_size: NA; v_call: TRBV24-1; cdr3_aa: CATSDLPFDRSGELFF; cdr3_nt: TGTGCCACCAGTGATTTGCCTTTCGATCGGAGCGGGGAGCTGTTTTTT
j_call: TRBJ2-3; d_call: NA; clone_size: NA; v_call: TRBV27; cdr3_aa: CASSLSRRKDTQYF; cdr3_nt: TGTGCCAGCAGTTTATCAAGGCGGAAAGATACGCAGTATTTT
j_call: TRBJ2-2; d_call: TRBD1; clone_size: NA; v_call: TRBV6-5; cdr3_aa: CASNMGDRAGELFF; cdr3_nt: TGTGCCAGCAACATGGGGGACAGGGCCGGGGAGCTGTTTTTT
j_call: TRBJ2-3; d_call: TRBD1; clone_size: NA; v_call: TRBV7-2; cdr3_aa: CASSSRTGGDTQYF; cdr3_nt: TGTGCCAGCAGCTCCAGGACAGGAGGAGATACGCAGTATTTT
j_call: TRBJ1-1; d_call: NA; clone_size: NA; v_call: TRBV2; cdr3_aa: CASSEVRTGSMEAFF; cdr3_nt: TGTGCCAGCAGTGAGGTTCGAACAGGGAGTATGGAAGCTTTCTTT
j_call: TRBJ1-5; d_call: NA; clone_size: NA; v_call: TRBV9; cdr3_aa: CASSVDSTNQPQHF; cdr3_nt: TGTGCCAGCAGCGTAGACAGTACCAATCAGCCCCAGCATTTT
j_call: TRBJ2-5; d_call: TRBD1; clone_size: NA; v_call: TRBV7-9; cdr3_aa: CATGEGQYQETQYF; cdr3_nt: TGTGCCACGGGCGAGGGACAGTACCAAGAGACCCAGTACTTC
j_call: TRBJ2-1; d_call: TRBD2; clone_size: NA; v_call: TRBV11-2; cdr3_aa: CASSLTTSSGGTNEQFF; cdr3_nt: TGTGCCAGCAGCTTAACTACATCTAGCGGGGGGACTAATGAGCAGTTCTTC
j_call: TRBJ1-2; d_call: TRBD1; clone_size: NA; v_call: TRBV12-3/TRBV12-4; cdr3_aa: CASRSGTAASCTF; cdr3_nt: TGTGCCAGCAGATCCGGGACAGCCGCCTCCTGCACCTTC
j_call: TRBJ1-2; d_call: NA; clone_size: many; v_call: TRBV29-1; cdr3_aa: CSTSTVNYGYTF; cdr3_nt: TGCAGCACTTCCACAGTCAACTATGGCTACACCTTC
j_call: TRBJ2-5; d_call: TRBD1; clone_size: NA; v_call: TRBV19; cdr3_aa: CASSADRVYQETQYF; cdr3_nt: TGTGCCAGTAGTGCTGACAGGGTTTACCAAGAGACCCAGTACTTC
j_call: TRBJ2-3; d_call: NA; clone_size: NA; v_call: TRBV7-2; cdr3_aa: CASRLTPRESNTDTQYF; cdr3_nt: TGTGCCAGCAGATTGACGCCCCGGGAGAGCAACACAGATACGCAGTATTTT
j_call: TRBJ2-3; d_call: TRBD2; clone_size: NA; v_call: TRBV18; cdr3_aa: CASSRTSGFTDTQYF; cdr3_nt: TGTGCCAGCTCACGGACTAGCGGGTTTACAGATACGCAGTATTTT
j_call: TRBJ1-3; d_call: TRBD1; clone_size: NA; v_call: TRBV4-3; cdr3_aa: CASSQGQGADTIYF; cdr3_nt: TGCGCCAGCAGCCAAGGACAGGGGGCGGACACCATATATTTT
j_call: TRBJ2-1; d_call: TRBD1; clone_size: NA; v_call: TRBV29-1; cdr3_aa: CSVELDRGYNEQFF; cdr3_nt: TGCAGCGTTGAGTTGGACAGGGGCTACAATGAGCAGTTCTTC
j_call: TRBJ1-1; d_call: NA; clone_size: NA; v_call: TRBV16; cdr3_aa: CASSQLYAGEAFF; cdr3_nt: TGTGCCAGCAGCCAATTATACGCGGGTGAAGCTTTCTTT
j_call: TRBJ1-1; d_call: NA; clone_size: once; v_call: TRBV11-2; cdr3_aa: CASSFTGNTEAFF; cdr3_nt: TGTGCCAGCAGCTTCACAGGGAACACTGAAGCTTTCTTT
j_call: TRBJ1-5; d_call: TRBD1; clone_size: once; v_call: TRBV28; cdr3_aa: CASSLDRVEPQHF; cdr3_nt: TGTGCCAGCAGTTTAGACAGGGTTGAGCCCCAGCATTTT
j_call: TRBJ1-1; d_call: TRBD1; clone_size: NA; v_call: TRBV2; cdr3_aa: CASSEGQGGWSTEAFF; cdr3_nt: TGTGCCAGCAGTGAAGGACAGGGGGGGTGGAGCACTGAAGCTTTCTTT
j_call: TRBJ2-7; d_call: NA; clone_size: NA; v_call: TRBV19; cdr3_aa: CASSDRLYEQYF; cdr3_nt: TGTGCCAGTAGCGACAGGTTGTACGAGCAGTACTTC
j_call: TRBJ1-1; d_call: TRBD1; clone_size: NA; v_call: TRBV6-5; cdr3_aa: CASTDREYENTEAFF; cdr3_nt: TGTGCCAGCACGGACAGGGAGTATGAGAACACTGAAGCTTTCTTT
j_call: TRBJ2-7; d_call: NA; clone_size: NA; v_call: TRBV7-9; cdr3_aa: CASSLEGPREQYF; cdr3_nt: TGTGCCAGCAGCTTGGAGGGGCCCCGCGAGCAGTACTTC
j_call: TRBJ2-7; d_call: TRBD1; clone_size: NA; v_call: TRBV28; cdr3_aa: CASSSPGTGVYEQYF; cdr3_nt: TGTGCCAGCAGTTCTCCCGGGACAGGAGTCTACGAGCAGTACTTC
j_call: TRBJ2-2; d_call: TRBD2; clone_size: NA; v_call: TRBV6-5; cdr3_aa: CASRPSGSRAGELFF; cdr3_nt: TGTGCCAGCAGACCTAGCGGGAGTAGGGCCGGGGAGCTGTTTTTT
j_call: TRBJ2-1; d_call: NA; clone_size: few; v_call: TRBV5-6; cdr3_aa: CASSHLRTGIRQFF; cdr3_nt: TGTGCCAGCAGCCACCTAAGAACAGGGATAAGGCAGTTCTTC
j_call: TRBJ1-2; d_call: NA; clone_size: once; v_call: TRBV5-1; cdr3_aa: CASSLQGEDGYTF; cdr3_nt: TGCGCCAGCAGCTTGCAAGGGGAAGATGGCTACACCTTC